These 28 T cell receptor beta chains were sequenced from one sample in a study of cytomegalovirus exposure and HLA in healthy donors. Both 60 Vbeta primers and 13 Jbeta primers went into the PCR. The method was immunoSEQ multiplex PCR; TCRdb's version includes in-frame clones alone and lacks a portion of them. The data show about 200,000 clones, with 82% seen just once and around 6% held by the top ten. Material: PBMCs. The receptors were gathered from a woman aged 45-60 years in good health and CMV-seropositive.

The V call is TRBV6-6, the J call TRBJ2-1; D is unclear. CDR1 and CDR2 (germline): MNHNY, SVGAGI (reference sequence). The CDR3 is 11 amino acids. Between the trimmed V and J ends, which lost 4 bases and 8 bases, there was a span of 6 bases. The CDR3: CASSSLHEQFF. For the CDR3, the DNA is TGTGCCAGCAGTTCCCTCCATGAGCAGTTCTTC.

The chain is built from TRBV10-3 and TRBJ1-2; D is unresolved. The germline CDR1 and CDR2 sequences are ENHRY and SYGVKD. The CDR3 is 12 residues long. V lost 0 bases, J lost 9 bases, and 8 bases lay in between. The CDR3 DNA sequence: TGTGCCATCAGTGAGTCGGGCAGGAGCTACACCTTC. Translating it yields CAISESGRSYTF.

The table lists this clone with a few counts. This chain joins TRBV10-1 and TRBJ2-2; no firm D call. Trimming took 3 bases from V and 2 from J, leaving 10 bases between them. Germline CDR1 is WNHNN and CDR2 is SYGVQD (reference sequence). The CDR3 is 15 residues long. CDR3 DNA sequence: TGCGCCAGCAGTGATACCCTTGGCAACACCGGGGAGCTGTTTTTT. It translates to CASSDTLGNTGELFF.

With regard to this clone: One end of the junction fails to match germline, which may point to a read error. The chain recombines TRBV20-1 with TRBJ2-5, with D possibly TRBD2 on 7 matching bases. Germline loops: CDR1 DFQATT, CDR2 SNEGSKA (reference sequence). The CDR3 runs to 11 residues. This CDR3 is CKGGGAKTRYF. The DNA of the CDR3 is TGCAAGGGGGGGGGCGCTAAGACCCGGTACTTC.

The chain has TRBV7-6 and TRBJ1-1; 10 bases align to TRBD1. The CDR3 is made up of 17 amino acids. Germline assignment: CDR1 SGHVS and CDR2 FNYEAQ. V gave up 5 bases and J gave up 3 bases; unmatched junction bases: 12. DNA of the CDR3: TGTGCCAGCAGCCCGGGGACAGGGGTAGAGGTGGACACTGAAGCTTTCTTT. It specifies CASSPGTGVEVDTEAFF.

The CDR3 reads CSASPGGELFF. CDR3 DNA sequence: TGCAGTGCTAGCCCCGGCGGGGAGCTGTTTTTT. This sequence joins TRBV20-1 and TRBJ2-2; no clear D. The length of the CDR3 is 11 residues. The germline CDR1 and CDR2 sequences are DFQATT and SNEGSKA (reference sequence). Trimming cost V 3 bases and J 7 bases, with 6 bases left between them.

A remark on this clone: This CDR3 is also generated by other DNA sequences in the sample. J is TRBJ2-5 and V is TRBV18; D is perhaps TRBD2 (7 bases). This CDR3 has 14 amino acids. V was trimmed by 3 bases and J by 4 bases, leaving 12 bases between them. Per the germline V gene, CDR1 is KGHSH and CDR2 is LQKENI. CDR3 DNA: TGTGCCAGCTCACCTCCAAGGGGGGGAGAGACCCAGTACTTC. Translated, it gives CASSPPRGGETQYF.

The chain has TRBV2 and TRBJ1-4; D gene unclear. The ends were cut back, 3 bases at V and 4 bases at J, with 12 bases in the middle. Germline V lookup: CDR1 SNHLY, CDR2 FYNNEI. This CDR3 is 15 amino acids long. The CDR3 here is CASSDPGIGNEKLFF. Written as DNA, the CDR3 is TGTGCCAGCAGTGATCCGGGGATCGGTAATGAAAAACTGTTTTTT. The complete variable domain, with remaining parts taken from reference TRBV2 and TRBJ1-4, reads EPEVTQTPSHQVTQMGQEVILRCVPISNHLYFYWYRQILGQKVEFLVSFYNNEISEKSEIFDDQFSVERPDGSNFTLKIRSTKLEDSAMYFCASSDPGIGNEKLFFGSGTQLSVL.

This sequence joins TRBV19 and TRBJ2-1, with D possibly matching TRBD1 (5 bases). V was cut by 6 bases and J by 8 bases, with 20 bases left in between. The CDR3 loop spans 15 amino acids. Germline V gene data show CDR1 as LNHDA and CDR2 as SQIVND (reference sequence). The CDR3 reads CASRGPRVAVHEQFF. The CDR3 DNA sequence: TGTGCCAGTAGGGGGCCCCGGGTTGCGGTCCATGAGCAGTTCTTC. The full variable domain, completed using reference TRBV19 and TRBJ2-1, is DGGITQSPKYLFRKEGQNVTLSCEQNLNHDAMYWYRQDPGQGLRLIYYSQIVNDFQKGDIAEGYSVSREKKESFPLTVTSAQKNPTAFYLCASRGPRVAVHEQFFGPGTRLTVL.

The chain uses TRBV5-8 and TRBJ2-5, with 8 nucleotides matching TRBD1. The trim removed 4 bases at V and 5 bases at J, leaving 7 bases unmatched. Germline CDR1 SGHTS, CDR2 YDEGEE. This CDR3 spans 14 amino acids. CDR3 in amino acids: CASSQSTGAETQYF. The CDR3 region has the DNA TGTGCCAGCAGCCAATCGACAGGGGCGGAGACCCAGTACTTC.

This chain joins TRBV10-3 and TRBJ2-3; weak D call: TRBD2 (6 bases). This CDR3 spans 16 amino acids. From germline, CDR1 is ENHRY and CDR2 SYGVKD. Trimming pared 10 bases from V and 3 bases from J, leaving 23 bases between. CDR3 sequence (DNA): TGTGCCACCGGGACTTCCAAAGACGCGACTACAGATACGCAGTATTTT. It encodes CATGTSKDATTDTQYF.

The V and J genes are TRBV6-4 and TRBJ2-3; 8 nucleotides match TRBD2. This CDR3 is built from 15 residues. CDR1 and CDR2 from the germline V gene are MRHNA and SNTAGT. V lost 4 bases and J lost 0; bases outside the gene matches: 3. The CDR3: CASSAGGLSTDTQYF. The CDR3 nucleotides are TGTGCCAGCAGTGCGGGGGGGCTGAGCACAGATACGCAGTATTTT.

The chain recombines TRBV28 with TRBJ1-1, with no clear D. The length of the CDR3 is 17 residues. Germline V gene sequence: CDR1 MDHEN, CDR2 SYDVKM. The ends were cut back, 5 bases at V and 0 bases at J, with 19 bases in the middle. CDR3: CASSDEYSGRMNTEAFF. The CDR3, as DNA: TGTGCCAGCAGTGATGAATATTCTGGCCGAATGAACACTGAAGCTTTCTTT. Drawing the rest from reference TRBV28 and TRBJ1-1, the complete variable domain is DVKVTQSSRYLVKRTGEKVFLECVQDMDHENMFWYRQDPGLGLRLIYFSYDVKMKEKGDIPEGYSVSREKKERFSLILESASTNQTSMYLCASSDEYSGRMNTEAFFGQGTRLTVV.

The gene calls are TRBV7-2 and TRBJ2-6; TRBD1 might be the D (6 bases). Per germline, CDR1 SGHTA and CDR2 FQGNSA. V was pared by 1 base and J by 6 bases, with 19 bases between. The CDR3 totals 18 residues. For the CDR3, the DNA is TGTGCCAGCAGCTTAGAGGGACACTCACCCAGGAAGGCCAACGTCCTGACTTTC. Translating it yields CASSLEGHSPRKANVLTF.

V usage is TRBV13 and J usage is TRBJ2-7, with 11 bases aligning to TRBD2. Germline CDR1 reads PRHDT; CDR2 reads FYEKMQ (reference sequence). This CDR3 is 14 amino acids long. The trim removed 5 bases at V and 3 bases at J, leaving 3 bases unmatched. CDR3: CASSKGTSGYEQYF. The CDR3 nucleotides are TGTGCCAGCAGCAAAGGGACTAGCGGCTACGAGCAGTACTTC.

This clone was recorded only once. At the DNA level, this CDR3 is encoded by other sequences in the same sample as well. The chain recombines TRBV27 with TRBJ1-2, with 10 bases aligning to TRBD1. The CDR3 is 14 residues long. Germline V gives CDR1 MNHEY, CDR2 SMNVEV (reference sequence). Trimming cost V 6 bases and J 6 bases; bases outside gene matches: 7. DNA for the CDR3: TGTGCCAGCAGCTCCATGGGGACAGGGGATGGCTACACCTTC. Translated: CASSSMGTGDGYTF.

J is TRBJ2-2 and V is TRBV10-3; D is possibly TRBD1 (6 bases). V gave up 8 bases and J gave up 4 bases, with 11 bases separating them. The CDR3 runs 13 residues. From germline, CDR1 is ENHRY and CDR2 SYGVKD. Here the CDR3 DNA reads TGTGCCATCCGGACAGTCGGCACCGGGGAGCTGTTTTTT. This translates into CAIRTVGTGELFF.

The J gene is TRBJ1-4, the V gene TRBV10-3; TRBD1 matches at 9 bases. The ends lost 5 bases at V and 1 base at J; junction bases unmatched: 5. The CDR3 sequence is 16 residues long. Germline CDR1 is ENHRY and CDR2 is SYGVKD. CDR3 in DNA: TGTGCCATCAGTCGAGGACAGGGGCAAACTAATGAAAAACTGTTTTTT. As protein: CAISRGQGQTNEKLFF.

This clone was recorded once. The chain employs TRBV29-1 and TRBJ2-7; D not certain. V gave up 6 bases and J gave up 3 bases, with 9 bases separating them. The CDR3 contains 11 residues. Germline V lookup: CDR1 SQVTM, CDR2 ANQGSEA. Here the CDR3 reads CSVRDIYEQYF. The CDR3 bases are TGCAGCGTCCGAGACATCTACGAGCAGTACTTC.

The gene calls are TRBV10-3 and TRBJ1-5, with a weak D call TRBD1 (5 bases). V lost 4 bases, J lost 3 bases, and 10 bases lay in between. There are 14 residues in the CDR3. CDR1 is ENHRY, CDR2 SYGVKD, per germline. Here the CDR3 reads CAISVTADNQPQHF. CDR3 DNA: TGTGCCATCAGTGTGACAGCAGACAATCAGCCCCAGCATTTT.

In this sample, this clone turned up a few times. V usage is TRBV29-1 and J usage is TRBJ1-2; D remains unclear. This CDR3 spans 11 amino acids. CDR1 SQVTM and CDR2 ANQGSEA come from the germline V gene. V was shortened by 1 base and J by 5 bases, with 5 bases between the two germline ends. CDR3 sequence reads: CSVEVTYGYTF. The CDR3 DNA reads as TGCAGCGTTGAAGTGACATATGGCTACACCTTC.

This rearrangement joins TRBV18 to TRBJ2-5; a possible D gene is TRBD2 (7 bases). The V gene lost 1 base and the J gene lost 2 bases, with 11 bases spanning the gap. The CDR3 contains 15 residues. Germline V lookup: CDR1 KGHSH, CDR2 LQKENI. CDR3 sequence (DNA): TGTGCCAGCTCACCACAGCGGGACATTCAAGAGACCCAGTACTTC. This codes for CASSPQRDIQETQYF.

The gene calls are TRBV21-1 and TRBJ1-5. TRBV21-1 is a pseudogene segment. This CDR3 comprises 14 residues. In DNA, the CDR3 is TGTGCCAGCAGCAAAGTAGAAGCCAATCAGCCCCAGCATTTT. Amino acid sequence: CASSKVEANQPQHF.

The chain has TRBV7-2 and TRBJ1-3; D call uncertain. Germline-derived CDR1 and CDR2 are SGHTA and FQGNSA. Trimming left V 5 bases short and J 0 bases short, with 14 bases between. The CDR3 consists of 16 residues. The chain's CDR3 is CASSLTPPISGNTIYF. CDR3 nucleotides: TGTGCCAGCAGCCTAACCCCCCCCATCTCTGGAAACACCATATATTTT.

This CDR3 is CASSLGGTGITEAFF. Here the CDR3 DNA reads TGTGCCAGCAGCTTGGGTGGGACAGGGATTACTGAAGCTTTCTTT. This sequence joins TRBV7-9 and TRBJ1-1, with 9 bases lining up with TRBD1. Germline V gene data show CDR1 as SEHNR and CDR2 as FQNEAQ (reference sequence). The V and J ends lost 3 bases and 5 bases, in that order; junction bases with no gene match: 7. The CDR3 is 15 amino acids.

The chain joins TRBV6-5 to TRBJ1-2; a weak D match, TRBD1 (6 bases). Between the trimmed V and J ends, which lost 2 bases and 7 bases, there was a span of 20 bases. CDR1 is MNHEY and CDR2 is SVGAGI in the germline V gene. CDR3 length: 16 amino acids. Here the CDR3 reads CASSYALGGGAGGYTF. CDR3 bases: TGTGCCAGCAGTTACGCTCTGGGCGGGGGCGCGGGTGGCTACACCTTC.

The CDR3 DNA is TGTGCCAGCAGTTCAGGACAGATAGGGCATCAGCCCCAGCATTTT. Protein: CASSSGQIGHQPQHF. The rearrangement uses TRBV6-5 and TRBJ1-5, with TRBD1 as a possible D gene (6 bases). The CDR3 spans 15 residues. Germline CDR1 is MNHEY and CDR2 is SVGAGI. V lost 4 bases, J lost 5 bases, and 15 bases lay in between.

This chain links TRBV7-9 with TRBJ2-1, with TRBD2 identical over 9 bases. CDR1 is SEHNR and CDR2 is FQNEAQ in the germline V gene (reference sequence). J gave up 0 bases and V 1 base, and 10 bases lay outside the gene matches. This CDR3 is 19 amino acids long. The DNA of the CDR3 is TGTGCCAGCAGCTTAGGAGGAGGGACTAGCTCAAGCTCCTACAATGAGCAGTTCTTC. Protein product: CASSLGGGTSSSSYNEQFF.